The rows below give T cell receptor beta chains drawn from one sample of a study of blood T cell repertoires in COVID-19. Assay: immunoSEQ multiplex PCR; the TCRdb copy retains only in-frame clones and omits some. The sample contains approximately 490,000 clones, about nine tenths of which appear only once. Sequences were obtained from PBMCs or T cells enriched from blood (not recorded which). All receptors derive from a woman aged 18-29 years who had recovered from COVID-19. CDR3s include the opening cysteine and the closing phenylalanine or tryptophan. D genes are given only for firm matches. Where a row states a size, it is once, few, many or the class of an expanded clone; other rows omit it.

D gene	CDR3 length	V gene	J gene	clone size	CDR3 protein	CDR3 DNA
TRBD2	14	TRBV10-3	TRBJ2-3	.	CATGGTSEGDTQYF	TGTGCCACCGGGGGGACTAGCGAGGGAGATACGCAGTATTTT
TRBD1	16	TRBV10-3	TRBJ1-3	.	CAISESIGTDGNTIYF	TGTGCCATCAGTGAGTCGATCGGGACAGATGGAAACACCATATATTTT
.	16	TRBV19	TRBJ2-2	.	CASSLGQPILTGELFF	TGTGCCAGTAGTTTGGGACAACCGATCCTGACCGGGGAGCTGTTTTTT
.	17	TRBV11-2	TRBJ2-1	.	CASSLDSFSRGLNEQFF	TGTGCCAGCAGCTTAGATTCTTTTAGCAGGGGTTTGAATGAGCAGTTCTTC
.	15	TRBV7-9	TRBJ2-3	.	CASSFGGARTDTQYF	TGTGCCAGCAGCTTCGGTGGGGCACGCACAGATACGCAGTATTTT
.	14	TRBV6-5	TRBJ1-1	.	CASSFGGRLTEAFF	TGTGCCAGCAGCTTCGGTGGCAGGCTGACTGAAGCTTTCTTT
.	15	TRBV9	TRBJ2-3	.	CASSARVGSTDTQYF	TGTGCCAGCAGCGCCCGAGTTGGTAGCACAGATACGCAGTATTTT
TRBD2	15	TRBV9	TRBJ2-5	.	CASSFSGGFQETQYF	TGTGCCAGCAGCTTTAGCGGGGGGTTCCAAGAGACCCAGTACTTC
.	14	TRBV7-9	TRBJ2-1	.	CASSFPSSYNEQFF	TGTGCCAGCAGCTTTCCGAGCTCCTACAATGAGCAGTTCTTC
.	13	TRBV18	TRBJ2-5	.	CASSPRAGETQYF	TGTGCCAGCTCACCACGGGCGGGCGAGACCCAGTACTTC
.	15	TRBV21-1	TRBJ1-5	.	CASNPTGPYNQPQHF	TGTGCCAGCAATCCCACAGGGCCTTACAATCAGCCCCAGCATTTT
TRBD1	16	TRBV19	TRBJ2-1	.	CASSIAGVDRGDEQFF	TGTGCCAGTAGTATAGCGGGGGTCGACAGGGGAGATGAGCAGTTCTTC
TRBD1	13	TRBV2	TRBJ1-4	few	CASQTGTGSRLFF	TGTGCCAGTCAGACCGGGACAGGGTCACGGCTGTTTTTT
.	15	TRBV5-1	TRBJ1-1	.	CASSGGEGGNTEAFF	TGCGCCAGCAGCGGGGGAGAGGGAGGGAACACTGAAGCTTTCTTT
.	12	TRBV5-4	TRBJ2-7	.	CASSEERYEQYF	TGTGCCAGCAGCGAGGAGCGGTACGAGCAGTACTTC
.	13	TRBV7-9	TRBJ2-1	.	CASSSTGRDEQFF	TGTGCCAGCAGCTCAACAGGGCGTGATGAGCAGTTCTTC
.	15	TRBV5-5	TRBJ1-5	.	CASSYPLGGNQPQHF	TGTGCCAGCAGCTACCCCCTCGGGGGAAATCAGCCCCAGCATTTT
.	15	TRBV4-1	TRBJ1-2	.	CASSQGSTSLYGYTF	TGCGCCAGCAGCCAAGGGAGTACGAGCCTTTATGGCTACACCTTC
TRBD2	16	TRBV19	TRBJ2-7	.	CASSIDPRDYYAEQYF	TGTGCCAGTAGTATAGATCCACGGGACTATTATGCCGAGCAGTACTTC
TRBD1	14	TRBV2	TRBJ1-1	.	CASKTPGGGTEAFF	TGTGCCAGCAAGACTCCAGGGGGCGGCACTGAAGCTTTCTTT
.	14	TRBV11-2	TRBJ2-2	few	CASSSVHRTGELFF	TGTGCCAGCAGCTCAGTCCACCGCACCGGGGAGCTGTTTTTT
.	18	TRBV12-5	TRBJ2-3	.	CASGLVPDGHVFTDTQYF	TGTGCTAGTGGTTTGGTACCGGATGGACATGTATTCACAGATACGCAGTATTTT
.	15	TRBV7-2	TRBJ1-2	.	CASSLGTDPHYGYTF	TGTGCCAGCAGCTTAGGGACAGATCCCCACTATGGCTACACCTTC
.	15	TRBV28	TRBJ1-4	.	CASSSPGQRYEKLFF	TGTGCCAGCAGTTCCCCCGGACAGAGATATGAAAAACTGTTTTTT
.	13	TRBV12-3/TRBV12-4	TRBJ1-4	.	CASSRTVGEKLFF	TGTGCCAGCTCCCGGACAGTAGGCGAAAAACTGTTTTTT
TRBD1	14	TRBV6-1	TRBJ2-7	once	CASSEARQGAEQYF	TGTGCCAGCAGTGAAGCACGACAGGGTGCTGAGCAGTACTTC
.	14	TRBV11-2	TRBJ1-1	.	CASSLGLMNTEAFF	TGTGCCAGCAGCTTAGGACTGATGAACACTGAAGCTTTCTTT
.	14	TRBV28	TRBJ2-2	.	CASKAESNTGELFF	TGTGCCAGCAAAGCGGAGTCGAACACCGGGGAGCTGTTTTTT
.	12	TRBV6-5	TRBJ1-5	once	CASTKRGQPQHF	TGTGCCAGCACCAAACGGGGACAGCCCCAGCATTTT
.	13	TRBV19	TRBJ1-2	.	CASSMENDYGYTF	TGTGCCAGTAGTATGGAGAACGATTATGGCTACACCTTC
.	12	TRBV27	TRBJ1-2	.	CASGPGIYGYTF	TGTGCCAGCGGGCCTGGAATCTATGGCTACACCTTC
.	13	TRBV6-1	TRBJ1-5	.	CASSETVKEPQHF	TGTGCCAGCAGTGAGACAGTTAAGGAGCCCCAGCATTTT
.	16	TRBV7-9	TRBJ2-7	.	CASSLERGYSSYEQYF	TGTGCCAGCAGCTTAGAACGCGGGTACAGCTCCTACGAGCAGTACTTC
TRBD1	15	TRBV28	TRBJ1-1	.	CASTTGGHMNTEAFF	TGTGCCAGCACGACAGGGGGTCATATGAACACTGAAGCTTTCTTT
TRBD2	13	TRBV5-1	TRBJ2-5	.	CASSRGVQETQYF	TGCGCCAGCAGTCGGGGGGTCCAAGAGACCCAGTACTTC
.	15	TRBV3-1/TRBV3-2	TRBJ2-5	.	CASSQDPGRGETQYF	TGTGCCAGCAGCCAAGATCCAGGGCGGGGAGAGACCCAGTACTTC